These T cell receptor beta chains were read from a single sample in a study of blood T cell repertoires in COVID-19. Profiled with immunoSEQ multiplex PCR; TCRdb holds only in-frame clones, not every one. The sample has 120,000 or so clones, about 79% seen once; the top ten hold 37%. Material: peripheral blood. The receptors here all came from a man aged 35 to 55 with active or convalescent COVID-19. CDR3s include the opening cysteine and the closing phenylalanine or tryptophan. A D gene is named only where the DNA matches it firmly. Size values are once, few and many counts, or a class for expanded clones, and some rows have none.

v_gene: TRBV2
j_gene: TRBJ1-2
abundance: -
d_gene: -
CDR3nt: TGTGCCAGCAGCAACAGGGACTATGGCTACACCTTC
CDR3aa: CASSNRDYGYTF

v_gene: TRBV4-3
j_gene: TRBJ2-2
abundance: -
d_gene: -
CDR3nt: TGCGCCAGCAGCCCTGGGGCGATTATTGCGGGAGGGGAGCTGTTTTTT
CDR3aa: CASSPGAIIAGGELFF

v_gene: TRBV24-1
j_gene: TRBJ1-3
abundance: -
d_gene: -
CDR3nt: TGTGCCACCAGCGATACAGGGAGCAGTGGAAACACCATATATTTT
CDR3aa: CATSDTGSSGNTIYF

v_gene: TRBV6-5
j_gene: TRBJ2-1
abundance: once
d_gene: -
CDR3nt: TGTGCCAGCATCCGGACAGAATACAATGAGCAGTTCTTC
CDR3aa: CASIRTEYNEQFF

v_gene: TRBV30
j_gene: TRBJ1-3
abundance: -
d_gene: TRBD1
CDR3nt: TGTGCCTGGAGTATTACTGGACAGGGCTCAAACACCATATATTTT
CDR3aa: CAWSITGQGSNTIYF

v_gene: TRBV19
j_gene: TRBJ2-7
abundance: -
d_gene: TRBD2
CDR3nt: TGTGCCAGTAGTAAAGGACTAGAGGTCTACGAGCAGTACTTC
CDR3aa: CASSKGLEVYEQYF

v_gene: TRBV28
j_gene: TRBJ1-4
abundance: -
d_gene: -
CDR3nt: TGTGCCAGCACCATATCAGGGGTTAATGAAAAACTGTTTTTT
CDR3aa: CASTISGVNEKLFF

v_gene: TRBV28
j_gene: TRBJ1-5
abundance: -
d_gene: TRBD1
CDR3nt: TGTGCCCAAACAAGGACAGGGAGCCAGCCCCAGCATTTT
CDR3aa: CAQTRTGSQPQHF

v_gene: TRBV5-4
j_gene: TRBJ1-3
abundance: -
d_gene: -
CDR3nt: TGTGCCAGCAGCTTGGCGGGGGTAGGCTCTGGAAACACCATATATTTT
CDR3aa: CASSLAGVGSGNTIYF

v_gene: TRBV19
j_gene: TRBJ1-5
abundance: -
d_gene: -
CDR3nt: TGTGCCACCGAGGGGAGGCACAGTTATGGCAATCAGCCCCAGCATTTT
CDR3aa: CATEGRHSYGNQPQHF

v_gene: TRBV19
j_gene: TRBJ1-1
abundance: few
d_gene: -
CDR3nt: TGTGCCAGTAGCCGGGGGTCAATGAACACTGAAGCTTTCTTT
CDR3aa: CASSRGSMNTEAFF

v_gene: TRBV10-3
j_gene: TRBJ1-3
abundance: -
d_gene: TRBD1
CDR3nt: TGTGCCATCAGGAAGGGACAGAACTCTGGAAACACCATATATTTT
CDR3aa: CAIRKGQNSGNTIYF

v_gene: TRBV10-3
j_gene: TRBJ1-6
abundance: few
d_gene: TRBD1
CDR3nt: TGTGCCATCAGGGGACAGGGAGATTCACCCCTCCACTTT
CDR3aa: CAIRGQGDSPLHF

v_gene: TRBV11-2
j_gene: TRBJ2-5
abundance: many
d_gene: -
CDR3nt: TGTGCCAGCAGCTTTAAATCACATGTCCCCGTCGCGGTCGCCCAGTACTTC
CDR3aa: CASSFKSHVPVAVAQYF

v_gene: TRBV15
j_gene: TRBJ1-6
abundance: -
d_gene: TRBD1
CDR3nt: TGTGCCACCAGCCCACGACAGGGTAGTTCACCCCTCCACTTT
CDR3aa: CATSPRQGSSPLHF

v_gene: TRBV7-9
j_gene: TRBJ2-2
abundance: -
d_gene: -
CDR3nt: TGTGCCAGCAGCTTGACAGGGAACACCGGGGAGCTGTTTTTT
CDR3aa: CASSLTGNTGELFF

v_gene: TRBV20-1
j_gene: TRBJ1-1
abundance: -
d_gene: -
CDR3nt: TGCAGGTTAGCAGGGGCCACTGAAGCTTTCTTT
CDR3aa: CRLAGATEAFF

v_gene: TRBV11-2
j_gene: TRBJ1-2
abundance: -
d_gene: TRBD1
CDR3nt: TGTGCCAGCAGCCTAGACAGGGTCAAGAGGGGCTACACCTTC
CDR3aa: CASSLDRVKRGYTF

v_gene: TRBV5-1
j_gene: TRBJ1-1
abundance: -
d_gene: -
CDR3nt: TGCGCCAGCAGCTTCGAGGCCTCGAACACTGAAGCTTTCTTT
CDR3aa: CASSFEASNTEAFF

v_gene: TRBV4-1
j_gene: TRBJ1-1
abundance: -
d_gene: -
CDR3nt: TGCGCCAGCAGCCAACAGGGAATCACTGAAGCTTTCTTT
CDR3aa: CASSQQGITEAFF

v_gene: TRBV2
j_gene: TRBJ1-1
abundance: -
d_gene: -
CDR3nt: TGTGCCAGCAGGACTGGTGGCCGGGCGGGGAACACTGAAGCTTTCTTT
CDR3aa: CASRTGGRAGNTEAFF

v_gene: TRBV9
j_gene: TRBJ1-1
abundance: -
d_gene: -
CDR3nt: TGTGCCAGCAGCGTAGGACAGAGACACACTGAAGCTTTCTTT
CDR3aa: CASSVGQRHTEAFF

v_gene: TRBV12-3/TRBV12-4
j_gene: TRBJ2-7
abundance: -
d_gene: TRBD1
CDR3nt: TGTGCCAGCTCGACAGGGTCCGAGCAGTACTTC
CDR3aa: CASSTGSEQYF

v_gene: TRBV18
j_gene: TRBJ1-1
abundance: -
d_gene: TRBD1
CDR3nt: TGTGCCAGCTCACTTTGGACAGGGGAAAACACTGAAGCTTTCTTT
CDR3aa: CASSLWTGENTEAFF

v_gene: TRBV5-1
j_gene: TRBJ1-2
abundance: -
d_gene: TRBD1
CDR3nt: TGCGCCAGCAGCTTTGCGATCTCCGGGACAGGTACTGGCTACACCTTC
CDR3aa: CASSFAISGTGTGYTF

v_gene: TRBV5-5
j_gene: TRBJ1-4
abundance: once
d_gene: -
CDR3nt: TGTGCCAGCAGCGGCTCAAATGAAAAACTGTTTTTT
CDR3aa: CASSGSNEKLFF

v_gene: TRBV5-6
j_gene: TRBJ2-1
abundance: -
d_gene: TRBD2
CDR3nt: TGTGCCAGCAGCTGGACTCGACTAGCGGGAATTGATGAGCAGTTCTTC
CDR3aa: CASSWTRLAGIDEQFF

v_gene: TRBV10-1
j_gene: TRBJ1-1
abundance: once
d_gene: TRBD1
CDR3nt: TGCGCCAGCAGCGCAAGGGGGCGTACTGAAGCTTTCTTT
CDR3aa: CASSARGRTEAFF

v_gene: TRBV19
j_gene: TRBJ1-5
abundance: -
d_gene: TRBD1
CDR3nt: TGTGCCAGTAGTGGAGGGGGCCTCCCTAGAGGGGGTAGGGTGTGGCCCCAGCATTTT
CDR3aa: CASSGGGLPRGGRVWPQHF

v_gene: TRBV11-2
j_gene: TRBJ2-7
abundance: -
d_gene: TRBD1
CDR3nt: TGTGCCAGCAGCCCACGGACAGGGGGCTACGAGCAGTACTTC
CDR3aa: CASSPRTGGYEQYF

v_gene: TRBV11-2
j_gene: TRBJ1-6
abundance: -
d_gene: TRBD1
CDR3nt: TGTGCCAGCAGCCTTACAGGGGAGGATTCACCCCTCCACTTT
CDR3aa: CASSLTGEDSPLHF

v_gene: TRBV4-3
j_gene: TRBJ1-2
abundance: few
d_gene: TRBD1
CDR3nt: TGCGCCAGCAGCCAAGGGGGACAGACGACCTATGGCTACACCTTC
CDR3aa: CASSQGGQTTYGYTF

v_gene: TRBV28
j_gene: TRBJ2-5
abundance: many
d_gene: -
CDR3nt: TGTGCCAGCAGCCACGCCGGGGGAGAGACCCAGTACTTC
CDR3aa: CASSHAGGETQYF

v_gene: TRBV19
j_gene: TRBJ1-1
abundance: -
d_gene: TRBD1
CDR3nt: TGTGCCAGTAGCCAGACAGGGATGAACACTGAAGCTTTCTTT
CDR3aa: CASSQTGMNTEAFF

v_gene: TRBV19
j_gene: TRBJ2-1
abundance: -
d_gene: -
CDR3nt: TGTGCCAGTGGGGCCAGCGGAGCGGGTTCCTCCTACAATGAGCAGTTCTTC
CDR3aa: CASGASGAGSSYNEQFF

v_gene: TRBV28
j_gene: TRBJ2-3
abundance: -
d_gene: -
CDR3nt: TGTGCCAGCAGTTTCCTGACAGCACCAGATACGCAGTATTTT
CDR3aa: CASSFLTAPDTQYF

v_gene: TRBV6-2/TRBV6-3
j_gene: TRBJ2-5
abundance: -
d_gene: -
CDR3nt: TGTGCCAGCAGTTATGGGGCTGGGTTCCAAGAGACCCAGTACTTC
CDR3aa: CASSYGAGFQETQYF

v_gene: TRBV29-1
j_gene: TRBJ2-1
abundance: -
d_gene: -
CDR3nt: TGCAGCGTTGCTACAGGCTCCTACAATGAGCAGTTCTTC
CDR3aa: CSVATGSYNEQFF

v_gene: TRBV11-2
j_gene: TRBJ2-7
abundance: -
d_gene: TRBD2
CDR3nt: TGTGCCAGCAGCGCCACGGGACTAGCGGGCCTACGACAGTACTTC
CDR3aa: CASSATGLAGLRQYF

v_gene: TRBV7-2
j_gene: TRBJ1-5
abundance: many
d_gene: TRBD1
CDR3nt: TGTGCCAGCAGCCAATCATCAGGGGGCGGTGGCAATCAGCCCCAGCATTTT
CDR3aa: CASSQSSGGGGNQPQHF

v_gene: TRBV25-1
j_gene: TRBJ2-7
abundance: few
d_gene: -
CDR3nt: TGTGCCAGCAAGACTAGGTACGAGCAGTACTTC
CDR3aa: CASKTRYEQYF

v_gene: TRBV7-3
j_gene: TRBJ1-3
abundance: -
d_gene: TRBD1
CDR3nt: TGTGCCAGCAGCCAACTACAGGGGTTAGGAAACACCATATATTTT
CDR3aa: CASSQLQGLGNTIYF

v_gene: TRBV7-6
j_gene: TRBJ2-3
abundance: -
d_gene: TRBD1
CDR3nt: TGTGCCAGCAGCCTCGGACAGGGGACAAAGTACACAGATACGCAGTATTTT
CDR3aa: CASSLGQGTKYTDTQYF

v_gene: TRBV7-8
j_gene: TRBJ1-1
abundance: -
d_gene: TRBD1
CDR3nt: TGTGCCAGCAGCTTAGGAGGGGGCGTGAGCACTGAAGCTTTCTTT
CDR3aa: CASSLGGGVSTEAFF

v_gene: TRBV7-9
j_gene: TRBJ2-7
abundance: -
d_gene: TRBD1
CDR3nt: TGTGCCAGCGCACCGCAGGGGGAACCCACCTACGAGCAGTACTTC
CDR3aa: CASAPQGEPTYEQYF

v_gene: TRBV6-5
j_gene: TRBJ1-2
abundance: -
d_gene: -
CDR3nt: TGTGCCAGCAGAATACAGGGTTCGAACTATGGCTACACCTTC
CDR3aa: CASRIQGSNYGYTF

v_gene: TRBV11-3
j_gene: TRBJ1-2
abundance: -
d_gene: -
CDR3nt: TGTGCCAGCAGCTTAGAGCTAAGGAGTGGCTACACCTTC
CDR3aa: CASSLELRSGYTF

v_gene: TRBV7-2
j_gene: TRBJ1-5
abundance: -
d_gene: TRBD1
CDR3nt: TGTGCCAGCAGCTTTAGGTTGGGCGGGACAGGGCTTCAGCCCCAGCATTTT
CDR3aa: CASSFRLGGTGLQPQHF

v_gene: TRBV29-1
j_gene: TRBJ1-1
abundance: -
d_gene: -
CDR3nt: TGCAGCGCTGTGACAGCCATGAACACTGAAGCTTTCTTT
CDR3aa: CSAVTAMNTEAFF

v_gene: TRBV14
j_gene: TRBJ1-1
abundance: -
d_gene: -
CDR3nt: TGTGCCAGCAGCCCTACCTGGACAAGGGATCAAGAGGAAGCTTTCTTT
CDR3aa: CASSPTWTRDQEEAFF

v_gene: TRBV7-9
j_gene: TRBJ2-6
abundance: -
d_gene: TRBD1
CDR3nt: TGTGCCAGCAGCTCGGGGGACAGGAAGTACTCTGGGGCCAACGTCCTGACTTTC
CDR3aa: CASSSGDRKYSGANVLTF

v_gene: TRBV5-6
j_gene: TRBJ2-7
abundance: -
d_gene: -
CDR3nt: TGTGCCAGCAGCTTGGCCCCAGGGGGGCGGTTCGAGCAGTACTTC
CDR3aa: CASSLAPGGRFEQYF

v_gene: TRBV18
j_gene: TRBJ1-2
abundance: -
d_gene: TRBD1
CDR3nt: TGTGCCAGCTCACCTGGGACAGACCTGTCCTATGGCTACACCTTC
CDR3aa: CASSPGTDLSYGYTF

v_gene: TRBV9
j_gene: TRBJ1-1
abundance: -
d_gene: TRBD1
CDR3nt: TGTGCCAGCAGCCTTACAGGGGGCGGAGAACGGACTGAAGCTTTCTTT
CDR3aa: CASSLTGGGERTEAFF

v_gene: TRBV30
j_gene: TRBJ2-5
abundance: once
d_gene: -
CDR3nt: TGTGCCTGGAGTGTGGGCCAGCGGGACATATACTTCCAAGAGACCCAGTACTTC
CDR3aa: CAWSVGQRDIYFQETQYF